The next 15 T cell receptor beta chains were all read from a single sample in a study of cytomegalovirus exposure and HLA in healthy donors. PCR was performed using 60 Vbeta and 13 Jbeta primers. Assay used: immunoSEQ multiplex PCR; TCRdb lists only in-frame clones, some missing. Altogether 150,000 to 200,000 clones are present, about 76% being singletons, with the ten largest covering roughly 2%. Material for sequencing was PBMCs. These receptor sequences come from a female donor in good health and CMV-seronegative.

V and J are TRBV30 and TRBJ2-3, with D possibly matching TRBD1 (7 bases). The CDR3 has 12 amino acids. Germline lookup yields CDR1 GTSNPN and CDR2 SVGIG (reference sequence). The V and J ends lost 2 bases and 6 bases respectively, with 9 bases between them. The CDR3 DNA follows: TGTGCCTGGAGTCCAGGGGGGGATACGCAGTATTTT. Translating gives CAWSPGGDTQYF.

This clone was picked up a small number of times. The chain uses TRBV5-8 and TRBJ2-1, with 7 bases matching TRBD1. There are 15 residues in the CDR3. Germline values: CDR1 SGHTS, CDR2 YDEGEE. V was clipped by 4 bases and J by 0 bases; unmatched bases: 4. The CDR3 DNA sequence: TGTGCCAGCAGCCTACAGGGGATCTCCTACAATGAGCAGTTCTTC. Its protein product is CASSLQGISYNEQFF.

The chain employs TRBV6-5 and TRBJ2-7; TRBD1 matches at 10 bases. The CDR3 covers 13 residues. The V and J ends lost 6 bases and 4 bases, in that order; junction bases with no gene match: 3. Germline values: CDR1 MNHEY, CDR2 SVGAGI. DNA of the CDR3: TGTGCCAGCAGGGGGGGACAGGGGTACGAGCAGTACTTC. It translates to CASRGGQGYEQYF.

The chain recombines TRBV5-1 with TRBJ2-7; 8 positions match TRBD2. Trimming cost V 4 bases and J 4 bases; bases outside gene matches: 13. Germline lookup yields CDR1 SGHRS and CDR2 YFSETQ. The CDR3 covers 16 residues. CDR3 residues: CASSRALSGGEYEQYF. CDR3 in DNA: TGCGCCAGCAGCCGGGCCCTGAGCGGGGGAGAGTACGAGCAGTACTTC. Combining the CDR3 with reference TRBV5-1 and TRBJ2-7 gives the whole variable domain KAGVTQTPRYLIKTRGQQVTLSCSPISGHRSVSWYQQTPGQGLQFLFEYFSETQRNKGNFPGRFSGRQFSNSRSEMNVSTLELGDSALYLCASSRALSGGEYEQYFGPGTRLTVT.

The V call is TRBV18, the J call TRBJ2-1, with 11 positions matching TRBD2. J was trimmed by 8 bases and V by 0 bases; bases with no gene match: 18. The CDR3 runs 20 residues. Germline assignment: CDR1 KGHSH and CDR2 LQKENI. CDR3 DNA sequence: TGTGCCAGCTCACCACCGCGTGCGAGGGAGACTAGCGGGATTGGGGATGAGCAGTTCTTC. Amino acid sequence: CASSPPRARETSGIGDEQFF.

CDR3: CASSLTGDRGYEQYF. Written as DNA, the CDR3 is TGTGCCAGCAGCTTAACCGGGGACAGGGGTTACGAGCAGTACTTC. The V and J genes are TRBV13 and TRBJ2-5; 10 nucleotides line up with TRBD1. The end of the DNA fits TRBJ2-7 better, so the J call may be wrong. Germline CDR1 is PRHDT and CDR2 is FYEKMQ (reference sequence). The CDR3 totals 15 residues.

In the case of this clone: No conserved phenylalanine or tryptophan is present at the end of the CDR3, so a read error is the likely explanation. Because the CDR3's place on the DNA is in doubt, the DNA is left out and the CDR3 is given as listed by TCRdb. CDR3 protein: CASSFPGQVGLVEGLFVLA. V gene TRBV7-9 combines with J gene TRBJ2-7; the table names TRBD1, a call not compared with the DNA. The CDR3 sequence runs 19 residues, both termini included. Germline lookup yields CDR1 SEHNR and CDR2 FQNEAQ (reference sequence).

V gene TRBV27 combines with J gene TRBJ1-5, with 10 bases that match TRBD1. Germline V gene data show CDR1 as MNHEY and CDR2 as SMNVEV (reference sequence). The trim removed 5 bases at V and 4 bases at J, leaving 8 bases unmatched. CDR3 length: 16 residues. DNA for the CDR3: TGTGCCAGCAGTCAAGTGACAGGGGGCCTTAATCAGCCCCAGCATTTT. As protein: CASSQVTGGLNQPQHF.

As to this clone: Relative to the germline gene, one junction end is altered; a read error may explain this. The chain links TRBV7-9 to TRBJ2-7; 7 bases map to TRBD1. Per germline, CDR1 SEHNR and CDR2 FQNEAQ (reference sequence). This CDR3 is 16 amino acids long. This CDR3 is CSSSLAGTATSYEQYF. The CDR3 DNA reads as TGTTCCAGCAGCTTGGCCGGGACAGCTACTTCCTACGAGCAGTACTTC.

The chain is built from TRBV20-1 and TRBJ1-1; the D gene is possibly TRBD1 (5 bases). CDR3 length: 11 amino acids. The germline V gene has CDR1 DFQATT and CDR2 SNEGSKA (reference sequence). Trimming pared 6 bases from V and 11 bases from J, leaving 16 bases between. The CDR3: CSAQGSNHAFF. In nucleotides, the CDR3 is TGCAGTGCCCAGGGATCCAACCATGCTTTCTTT.

The count of this clone is one. The chain has TRBV6-1 and TRBJ2-5, with D hard to call. The end of the DNA fits TRBJ2-7 better, so the J call may be wrong. The germline CDR1 and CDR2 sequences are MNHNS and SASEGT. This CDR3 is built from 12 residues. CDR3 loop: CASSDGHGEQYF. DNA of the CDR3: TGTGCCAGCAGTGATGGGCACGGCGAGCAGTACTTC.

On this clone: The same CDR3 also results from other DNA sequences found in this sample. The CDR3 loop reads CASSERSGGTDTQYF. DNA of the CDR3: TGTGCCAGCAGTGAGAGGAGCGGGGGCACAGATACGCAGTATTTT. The chain employs TRBV2 and TRBJ2-3; 7 bases are a match to TRBD2. Trimming at V came to 3 bases and at J to 1 base, leaving 4 bases not matched to a gene. The germline V gene encodes CDR1 SNHLY and CDR2 FYNNEI. The CDR3 totals 15 residues. Full variable domain (outside the CDR3, taken from reference TRBV2 and TRBJ2-3): EPEVTQTPSHQVTQMGQEVILRCVPISNHLYFYWYRQILGQKVEFLVSFYNNEISEKSEIFDDQFSVERPDGSNFTLKIRSTKLEDSAMYFCASSERSGGTDTQYFGPGTRLTVL.

The chain joins TRBV6-1 to TRBJ1-6; perhaps TRBD1 as D (5 bases). V was trimmed by 2 bases and J by 8 bases, leaving 10 bases between them. The CDR3 length is 14 residues. The germline gives CDR1 MNHNS, CDR2 SASEGT. The CDR3 DNA sequence: TGTGCCAGCAGTGAAAACAGGTCTTATTCACCCCTCCACTTT. Its protein is CASSENRSYSPLHF.

This clone has more than one count but fewer than ten. The rearrangement links TRBV6-4 to TRBJ2-7, with 10 bases that match TRBD2. Germline loops: CDR1 MRHNA, CDR2 SNTAGT. V lost 2 bases to trimming and J lost 4 bases; unmatched junction nucleotides: 11. The CDR3 is made up of 17 amino acids. The CDR3 bases are TGTGCCAGCAGTGACGATCCTAGCGGGAGTAGAGCTTACGAGCAGTACTTC. It yields the protein CASSDDPSGSRAYEQYF.

This clone was seen more than once but under ten times. The CDR3 bases are TGTGCCAGCAGTCAAACAGTAGCGGCCTACAATGAGCAGTTCTTC. It encodes CASSQTVAAYNEQFF. The chain employs TRBV27 and TRBJ2-1, with D maybe TRBD2 (6 bases). CDR3 length: 15 amino acids. V lost 5 bases, J lost 2 bases, and 13 bases lay in between. Looked up from germline, CDR1 is MNHEY and CDR2 is SMNVEV (reference sequence).